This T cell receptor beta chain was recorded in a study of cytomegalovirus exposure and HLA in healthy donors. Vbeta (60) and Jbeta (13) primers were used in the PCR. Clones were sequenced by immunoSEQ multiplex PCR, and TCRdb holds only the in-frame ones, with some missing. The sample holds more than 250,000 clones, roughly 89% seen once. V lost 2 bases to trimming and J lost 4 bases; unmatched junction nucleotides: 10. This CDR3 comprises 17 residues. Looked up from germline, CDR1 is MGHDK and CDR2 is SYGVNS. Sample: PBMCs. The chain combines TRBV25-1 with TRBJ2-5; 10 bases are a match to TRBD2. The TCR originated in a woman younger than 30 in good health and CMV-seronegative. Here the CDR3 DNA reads TGTGCCAGCAGTGAAATGAGAGTAGCGGGGGGATCAGAGACCCAGTACTTC. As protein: CASSEMRVAGGSETQYF.